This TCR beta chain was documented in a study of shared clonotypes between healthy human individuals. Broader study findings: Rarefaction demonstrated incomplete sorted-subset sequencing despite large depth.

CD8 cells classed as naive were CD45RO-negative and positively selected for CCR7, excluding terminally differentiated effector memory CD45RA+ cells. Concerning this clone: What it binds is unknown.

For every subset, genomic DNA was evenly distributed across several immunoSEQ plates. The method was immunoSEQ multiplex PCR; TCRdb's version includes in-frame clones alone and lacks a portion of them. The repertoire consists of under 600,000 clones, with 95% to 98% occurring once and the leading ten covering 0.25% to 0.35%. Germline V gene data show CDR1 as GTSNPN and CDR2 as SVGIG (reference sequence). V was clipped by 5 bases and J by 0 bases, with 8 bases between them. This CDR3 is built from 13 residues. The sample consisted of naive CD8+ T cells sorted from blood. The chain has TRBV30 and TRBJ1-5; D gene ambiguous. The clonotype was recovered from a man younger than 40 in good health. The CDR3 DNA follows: TGTGCCTGGGCCTCGGATAGCAATCAGCCCCAGCATTTT. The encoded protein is CAWASDSNQPQHF.